The next 4 T cell receptor beta chains were all read from a single sample in a study of T cells in Graves' hyperthyroidism and ophthalmopathy. RNA transcripts served as the template for amplifying TCR beta CDR3 regions. First-round RT-PCR of the TCR CDR3 relied on the HTBI primer set. From the multiplex PCR reads, TCRdb called clonotypes with MiXCR, one entry per CDR3 protein. The table records hundreds of thousands of distinct CDR3 sequences, about a sixth of them present only once. The sample consisted of blood. These receptors were taken from a woman in her late teens or twenties with Graves' hyperthyroidism.

This clonotype was picked up many times. The chain joins TRBV10-3 to TRBJ2-7; 8 bases fit TRBD1. Trimming at V came to 10 bases and at J to 1 base, leaving 9 bases not matched to a gene. CDR1 ENHRY and CDR2 SYGVKD come from the germline V gene. The CDR3 has 14 amino acids. The CDR3 nucleotides are TGTGCCACCCGAGGGACAGGTCGTTCCTACGAGCAGTACTTC. Amino acids: CATRGTGRSYEQYF.

The chain employs TRBV6-2 or TRBV6-3 and TRBJ2-1, with D possibly being TRBD1 (5 bases). Trimming removed 7 bases at V and 4 bases at J, with 26 bases between. CDR1 is MNHEY, CDR2 SVGEGT, per germline. This CDR3 has 18 residues. The chain's CDR3 is CASKKSFPQGQIYNEQFF. CDR3 nucleotides: TGTGCCAGCAAGAAAAGTTTCCCTCAGGGCCAAATATACAATGAGCAGTTCTTC.

This clonotype was seen at least ten times. The genes are TRBV20-1 and TRBJ2-7; TRBD1 is a possible D gene (5 bases). Germline CDR1 DFQATT, CDR2 SNEGSKA (reference sequence). The CDR3 consists of 14 residues. V lost 6 bases, J lost 0 bases, and 15 bases lay in between. The CDR3 nucleotides are TGCAGTGCGAAACAGGCCAGGGCCTCCTACGAGCAGTACTTC. Protein sequence: CSAKQARASYEQYF.

CDR3 nucleotides: TGTGCCAGCAGTTTATCCAGGAGAGGGAATTCACCCCTCCACTTT. The encoded protein is CASSLSRRGNSPLHF. The chain carries TRBV27 and TRBJ1-6; D is uncertain. Trimming shortened V by 0 bases and J by 7 bases, and 10 bases separated the two germline ends. Per the germline V gene, CDR1 is MNHEY and CDR2 is SMNVEV (reference sequence). This CDR3 spans 15 amino acids.